This note documents a single T cell receptor beta chain sequence. This specimen belongs to a study of cytomegalovirus exposure and HLA in healthy donors. Turning to the study itself: Early released data comprised tens of millions of unique TCRs from HLA-typed donors.

In the PCR, 60 Vbeta and 13 Jbeta primers were used. The method was immunoSEQ multiplex PCR; TCRdb's version includes in-frame clones alone and lacks a portion of them. The sample consists of some 89,000 clones, approximately 81% of them appearing once. Germline V CDR1 and CDR2: SNHLY, FYNNEI. V was clipped by 0 bases and J by 1 base, with 16 bases between them. CDR3 length: 17 amino acids. This sequence was found in a middle-aged woman in good health and CMV-seropositive. The specimen sequenced was PBMCs. The chain joins TRBV2 to TRBJ2-7, with TRBD2 as a possible D gene (5 bases). The DNA of the CDR3 is TGTGCCAGCAGTGAAGCGAGTGAGGGAAGCAGGTCCTACGAGCAGTACTTC. It is translated as CASSEASEGSRSYEQYF.